This record looks at one TCR beta chain sequence and its context. This sample is drawn from a study of blood T cell repertoires in COVID-19. Trimming took 6 bases from V and 0 from J; bases not matched to a gene: 7. Per germline, CDR1 SGHTA and CDR2 FQGNSA. CDR3 length: 15 residues. Symptom resolution, clearance, or two negative PCRs marked the recovered donors of Cohort 3. Sequenced by immunoSEQ multiplex PCR; TCRdb stores in-frame clones only, minus some. The profile shows some 390,000 clones, approximately 89% of them singletons. Sequenced input: PBMCs or T cells enriched from blood (not recorded which). The chain employs TRBV7-2 and TRBJ2-7, with TRBD1 matching 8 bases. This receptor was identified in a woman aged 25 to 39 who had recovered from COVID-19. The CDR3 region has the DNA TGTGCCAGCAGACAACGGACAGGGCACTCCTACGAGCAGTACTTC. Its translation is CASRQRTGHSYEQYF. The full variable domain, completed using reference TRBV7-2 and TRBJ2-7, is GAGVSQSPSNKVTEKGKDVELRCDPISGHTALYWYRQSLGQGLEFLIYFQGNSAPDKSGLPSDRFSAERTGGSVSTLTIQRTQQEDSAVYLCASRQRTGHSYEQYFGPGTRLTVT.